This TCR beta chain was sequenced during a study of control samples from healthy donors and cancer patients. Sequencing was performed with immunoSEQ multiplex PCR; in TCRdb, only in-frame clones are kept and a portion is missing. The repertoire has 100,000 to 150,000 clones, 89% of them found once; the top ten carry approximately 37%. The CDR3 runs to 16 residues. Trimming took 4 bases from V and 4 from J, leaving 17 bases between them. The germline V gene has CDR1 MGHRA and CDR2 YSYEKL. The sample was blood. This TCR was sampled from a man between 50 and 59 years old in good health. This chain joins TRBV4-1 and TRBJ1-3, with D possibly TRBD1 on 5 matching bases. CDR3 DNA: TGCGCCAGCAGCCGCCTGGGGGACTCTTACGGAAACACCATATATTTT. The encoded protein is CASSRLGDSYGNTIYF.